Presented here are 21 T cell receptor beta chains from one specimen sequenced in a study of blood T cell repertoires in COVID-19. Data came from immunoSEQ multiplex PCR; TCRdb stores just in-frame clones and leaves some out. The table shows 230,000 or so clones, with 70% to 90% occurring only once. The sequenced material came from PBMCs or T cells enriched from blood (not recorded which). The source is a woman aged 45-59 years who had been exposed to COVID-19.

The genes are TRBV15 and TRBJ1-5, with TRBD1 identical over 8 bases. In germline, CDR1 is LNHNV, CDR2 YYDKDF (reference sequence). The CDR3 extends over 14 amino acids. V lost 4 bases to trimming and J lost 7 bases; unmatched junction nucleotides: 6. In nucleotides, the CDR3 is TGTGCCACCAGCACGACAGGGGAACGGCAGCCCCAGCATTTT. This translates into CATSTTGERQPQHF.

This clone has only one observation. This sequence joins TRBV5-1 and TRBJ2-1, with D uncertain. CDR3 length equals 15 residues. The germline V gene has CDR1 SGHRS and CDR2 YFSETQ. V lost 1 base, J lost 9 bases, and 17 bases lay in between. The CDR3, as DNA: TGCGCCAGCAGCTTGAGGTCAGGTCAGTCGGTTGAGCAGTTCTTC. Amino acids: CASSLRSGQSVEQFF.

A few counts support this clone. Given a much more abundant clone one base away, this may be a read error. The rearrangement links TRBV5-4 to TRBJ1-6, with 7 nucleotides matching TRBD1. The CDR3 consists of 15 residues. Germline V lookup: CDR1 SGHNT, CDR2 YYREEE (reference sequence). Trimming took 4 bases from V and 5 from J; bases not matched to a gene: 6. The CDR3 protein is CASSPDRVHNSPLHF. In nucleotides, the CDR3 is TGTGCCAGCAGCCCCGACAGGGTCCATAATTCACCCCTCCACTTT.

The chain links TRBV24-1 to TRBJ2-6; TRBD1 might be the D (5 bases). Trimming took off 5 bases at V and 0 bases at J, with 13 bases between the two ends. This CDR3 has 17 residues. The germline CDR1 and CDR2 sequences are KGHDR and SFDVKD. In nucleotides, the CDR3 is TGTGCCACCAGTGTGACAGCAATTTACTCTGGGGCCAACGTCCTGACTTTC. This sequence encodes CATSVTAIYSGANVLTF.

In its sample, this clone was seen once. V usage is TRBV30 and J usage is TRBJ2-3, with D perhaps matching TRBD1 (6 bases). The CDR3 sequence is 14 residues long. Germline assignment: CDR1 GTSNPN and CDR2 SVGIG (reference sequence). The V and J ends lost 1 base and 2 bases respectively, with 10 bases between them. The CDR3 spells CAWSAGALTDTQYF. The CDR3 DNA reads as TGTGCCTGGAGTGCAGGGGCCCTCACAGATACGCAGTATTTT.

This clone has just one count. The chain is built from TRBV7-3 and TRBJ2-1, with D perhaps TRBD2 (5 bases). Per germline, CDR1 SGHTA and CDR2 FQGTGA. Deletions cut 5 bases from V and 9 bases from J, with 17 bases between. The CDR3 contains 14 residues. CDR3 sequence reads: CASSPFLRVGEQFF. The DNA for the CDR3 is TGTGCCAGCAGCCCATTTCTGAGGGTTGGTGAGCAGTTCTTC.

The CDR3 bases are TGTGCCAGCAGTCAAAAGCGGGGGGGACAGGTGTATGAGCAGTTCTTC. Translated, it gives CASSQKRGGQVYEQFF. This rearrangement joins TRBV6-6 to TRBJ2-1; 10 bases line up with TRBD2. Germline assignment: CDR1 MNHNY and CDR2 SVGAGI (reference sequence). CDR3 length: 16 amino acids. Germline trimming cut 5 bases from V and 8 bases from J; bases unmatched to any gene: 12.

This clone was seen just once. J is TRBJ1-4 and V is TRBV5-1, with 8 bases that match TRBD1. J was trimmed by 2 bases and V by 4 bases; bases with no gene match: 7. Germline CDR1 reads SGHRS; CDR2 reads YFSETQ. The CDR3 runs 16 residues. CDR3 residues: CASSRTGMFTNEKLFF. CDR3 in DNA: TGCGCCAGCAGCAGGACAGGGATGTTCACTAATGAAAAACTGTTTTTT.

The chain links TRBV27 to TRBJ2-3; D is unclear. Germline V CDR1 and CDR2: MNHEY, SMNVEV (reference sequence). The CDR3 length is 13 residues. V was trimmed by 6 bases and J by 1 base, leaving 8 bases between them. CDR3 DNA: TGTGCCAGCAGGAACAGAGGCACAGATACGCAGTATTTT. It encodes CASRNRGTDTQYF.

CDR3 protein: CASSLGGWQGTEAFF. The CDR3 DNA follows: TGTGCCAGCAGTTTGGGGGGGTGGCAGGGCACTGAAGCTTTCTTT. The genes are TRBV28 and TRBJ1-1, with D possibly matching TRBD1 (5 bases). The germline V gene has CDR1 MDHEN and CDR2 SYDVKM. The germline V and J ends were trimmed by 3 bases and 4 bases, with 15 bases remaining between them. This CDR3 has 15 residues.

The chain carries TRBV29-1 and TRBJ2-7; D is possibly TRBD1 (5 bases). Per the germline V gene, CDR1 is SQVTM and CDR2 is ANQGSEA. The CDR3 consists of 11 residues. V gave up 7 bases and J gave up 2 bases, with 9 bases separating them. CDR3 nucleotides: TGCAGCGCCGGACATACCTACGAGCAGTACTTC. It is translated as CSAGHTYEQYF.

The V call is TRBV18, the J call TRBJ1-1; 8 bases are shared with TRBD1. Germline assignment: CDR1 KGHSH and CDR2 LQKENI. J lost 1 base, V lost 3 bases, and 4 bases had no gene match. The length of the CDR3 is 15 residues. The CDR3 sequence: CASSPGQGPNTEAFF. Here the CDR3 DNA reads TGTGCCAGCTCACCCGGACAGGGCCCGAACACTGAAGCTTTCTTT.

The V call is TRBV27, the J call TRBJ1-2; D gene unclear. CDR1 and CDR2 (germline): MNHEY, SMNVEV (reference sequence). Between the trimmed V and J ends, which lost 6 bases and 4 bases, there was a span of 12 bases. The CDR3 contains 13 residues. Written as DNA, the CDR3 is TGTGCCAGCAGGGATCTCGGGAGCTATGGCTACACCTTC. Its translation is CASRDLGSYGYTF.

The CDR3 reads CASSPIAGGDTDTQYF. The CDR3 DNA reads TGTGCCAGCAGCCCTATAGCGGGGGGCGACACAGATACGCAGTATTTT. The rearrangement uses TRBV5-5 and TRBJ2-3, with 10 bases lining up with TRBD2. CDR1 is SGHKS, CDR2 YYEKEE, per germline (reference sequence). The CDR3 is made up of 16 amino acids. After removal of 4 bases from V and 2 bases from J, the junction contained 7 bases not matched to a gene.

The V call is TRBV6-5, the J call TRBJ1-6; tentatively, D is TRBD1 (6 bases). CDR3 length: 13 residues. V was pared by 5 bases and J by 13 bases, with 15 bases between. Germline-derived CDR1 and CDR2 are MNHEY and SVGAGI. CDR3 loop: CASSSGGRGPLHF. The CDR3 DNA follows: TGTGCCAGCAGTAGCGGGGGCCGGGGGCCCCTCCACTTT.

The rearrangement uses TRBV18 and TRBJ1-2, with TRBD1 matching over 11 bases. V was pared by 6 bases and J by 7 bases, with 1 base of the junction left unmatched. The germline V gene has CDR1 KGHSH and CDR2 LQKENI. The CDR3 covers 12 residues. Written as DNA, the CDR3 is TGTGCCAGCTCCGGGACAGGGGGTGGCTACACCTTC. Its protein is CASSGTGGGYTF.

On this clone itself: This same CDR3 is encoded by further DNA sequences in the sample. Here the CDR3 reads CASSITVNQPQHF. Here the CDR3 DNA reads TGTGCCAGTAGTATCACGGTGAATCAGCCCCAGCATTTT. The genes are TRBV19 and TRBJ1-5; D uncertain. V was pared by 3 bases and J by 4 bases, with 7 bases between. The CDR3 loop spans 13 amino acids. CDR1 and CDR2 from the germline V gene are LNHDA and SQIVND (reference sequence).

Here the CDR3 reads CASGTPNTGELFF. CDR3 nucleotide sequence: TGCGCCTCCGGGACACCGAACACCGGGGAGCTGTTTTTT. The rearrangement links TRBV10-2 to TRBJ2-2, with D possibly TRBD1 on 6 matching bases. The germline CDR1 and CDR2 sequences are WSHSY and SAAADI. V lost 11 bases, J lost 0 bases, and 10 bases lay in between. The CDR3 contains 13 residues.

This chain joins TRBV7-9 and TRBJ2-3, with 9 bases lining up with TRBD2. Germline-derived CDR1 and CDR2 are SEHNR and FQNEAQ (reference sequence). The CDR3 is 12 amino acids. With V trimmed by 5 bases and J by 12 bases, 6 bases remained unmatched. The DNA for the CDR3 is TGTGCCAGCAGCCTAGGAGCGGGGGGTCAGTATTTT. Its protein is CASSLGAGGQYF.

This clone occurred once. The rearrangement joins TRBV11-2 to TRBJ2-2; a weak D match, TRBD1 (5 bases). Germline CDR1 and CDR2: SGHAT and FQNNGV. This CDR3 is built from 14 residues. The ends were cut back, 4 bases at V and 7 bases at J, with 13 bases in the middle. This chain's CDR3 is CASSWGRDGGELFF. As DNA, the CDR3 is TGTGCCAGCAGCTGGGGCAGGGATGGCGGGGAGCTGTTTTTT.

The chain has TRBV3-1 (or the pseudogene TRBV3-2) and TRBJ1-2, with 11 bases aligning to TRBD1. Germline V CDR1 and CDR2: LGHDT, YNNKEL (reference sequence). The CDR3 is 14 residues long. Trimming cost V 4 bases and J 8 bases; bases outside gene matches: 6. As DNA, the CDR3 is TGTGCCAGCAGCCCAGGACAGGGGGCCCGCGGCTACACCTTC. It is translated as CASSPGQGARGYTF.